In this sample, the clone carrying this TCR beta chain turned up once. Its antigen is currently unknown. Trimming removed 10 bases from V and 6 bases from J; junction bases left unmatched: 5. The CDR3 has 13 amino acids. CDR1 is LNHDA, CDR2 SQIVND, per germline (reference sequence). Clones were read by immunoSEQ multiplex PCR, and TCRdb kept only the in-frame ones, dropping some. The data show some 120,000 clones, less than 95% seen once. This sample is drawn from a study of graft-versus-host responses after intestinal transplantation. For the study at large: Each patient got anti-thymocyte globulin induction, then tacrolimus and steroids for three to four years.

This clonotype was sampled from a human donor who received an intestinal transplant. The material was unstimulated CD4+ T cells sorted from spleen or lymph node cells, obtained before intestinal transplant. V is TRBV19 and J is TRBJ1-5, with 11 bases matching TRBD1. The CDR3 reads CATGQGAFQPQHF. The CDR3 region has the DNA TGTGCCACCGGACAGGGGGCTTTTCAGCCCCAGCATTTT.